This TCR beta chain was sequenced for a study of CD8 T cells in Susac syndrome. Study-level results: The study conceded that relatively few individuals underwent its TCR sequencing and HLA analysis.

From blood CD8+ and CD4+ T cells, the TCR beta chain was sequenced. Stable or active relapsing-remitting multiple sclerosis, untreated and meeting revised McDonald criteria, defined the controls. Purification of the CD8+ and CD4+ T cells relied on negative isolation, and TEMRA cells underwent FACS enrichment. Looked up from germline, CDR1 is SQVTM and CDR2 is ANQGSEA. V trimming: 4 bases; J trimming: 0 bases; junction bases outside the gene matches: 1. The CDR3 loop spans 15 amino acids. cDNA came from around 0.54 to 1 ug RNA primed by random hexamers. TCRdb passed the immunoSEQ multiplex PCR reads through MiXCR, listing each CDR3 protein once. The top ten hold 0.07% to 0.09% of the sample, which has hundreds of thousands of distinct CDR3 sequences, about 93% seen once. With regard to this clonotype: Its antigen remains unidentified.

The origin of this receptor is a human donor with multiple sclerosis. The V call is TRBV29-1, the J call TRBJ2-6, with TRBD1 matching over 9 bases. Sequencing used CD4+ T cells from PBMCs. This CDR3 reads CSVGQGVSGANVLTF. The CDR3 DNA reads TGCAGCGTTGGACAGGGGGTCTCTGGGGCCAACGTCCTGACTTTC.